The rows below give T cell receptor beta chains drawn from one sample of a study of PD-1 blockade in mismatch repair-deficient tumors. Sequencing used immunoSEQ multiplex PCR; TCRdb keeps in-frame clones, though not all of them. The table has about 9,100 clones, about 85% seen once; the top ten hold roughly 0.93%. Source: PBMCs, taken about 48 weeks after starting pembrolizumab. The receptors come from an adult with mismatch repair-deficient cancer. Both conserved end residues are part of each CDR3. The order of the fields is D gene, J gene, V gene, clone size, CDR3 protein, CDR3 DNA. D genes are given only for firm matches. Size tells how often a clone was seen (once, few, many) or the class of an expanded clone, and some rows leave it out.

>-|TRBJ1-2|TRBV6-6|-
CASTNSSFYGYTF
TGTGCCAGCACCAATTCTAGTTTCTATGGCTACACCTTC
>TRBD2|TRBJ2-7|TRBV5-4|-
CASSQMGGAYEQYF
TGTGCCAGCAGCCAAATGGGGGGGGCCTACGAGCAGTACTTC
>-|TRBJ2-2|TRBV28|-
CASSPQNTGELFF
TGTGCCAGCAGCCCCCAAAACACCGGGGAGCTGTTTTTT
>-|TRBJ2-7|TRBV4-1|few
CASSPLMRAPYEQYF
TGCGCCAGCAGCCCCCTAATGCGGGCCCCCTACGAGCAGTACTTC
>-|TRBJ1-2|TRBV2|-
CASRTEVAGYTF
TGTGCCAGCAGGACAGAAGTGGCTGGCTACACCTTC
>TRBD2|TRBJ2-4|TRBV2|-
CASRRGTSRAKNIQYF
TGTGCCAGCAGGCGCGGGACTAGTCGCGCCAAAAACATTCAGTACTTC
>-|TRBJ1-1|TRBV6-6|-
CASSYSGGNTEAFF
TGTGCCAGCAGTTACTCAGGGGGGAACACTGAAGCTTTCTTT
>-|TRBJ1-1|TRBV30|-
CAWSNSFFSFF
TGTGCCTGGAGTAACAGCTTTTTTTCCTTCTTT
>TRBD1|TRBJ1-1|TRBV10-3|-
CAIKGQGTEAFF
TGTGCCATCAAGGGACAGGGCACTGAAGCTTTCTTT
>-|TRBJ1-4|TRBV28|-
CASRLGREDEKLFF
TGTGCCAGCAGGCTAGGCAGGGAAGATGAAAAACTGTTTTTT